This T cell receptor beta chain came from a study of regulatory T cells in long-lasting Graves disease. V was trimmed by 4 bases and J by 0 bases, leaving 10 bases between them. CDR3 size: 13 residues. Germline CDR1 is SQVTM and CDR2 is ANQGSEA. This clonotype has just a few counts. Time point given: newly diagnosed GD, antithyroid drugs for less than 3 months. Following extraction of RNA from PBMCs, that RNA was used to make the TCR library. The authors built TCR beta libraries using iRepertoire HTBI primers and Arm-PCR of CDR3 regions. TCRdb re-derived calls from the multiplex PCR reads in MiXCR, one entry per CDR3 protein. Of hundreds of thousands of distinct CDR3 sequences in the sample, approximately 12% were seen once. These data were also filed under a second study, of T cells in Graves' hyperthyroidism and ophthalmopathy.

The chain carries TRBV29-1 and TRBJ2-7, with D perhaps TRBD1 (6 bases). The sequence came from a man under 40 with Graves disease. The sequences come from peripheral blood mononuclear cells (PBMCs), collected at new diagnosis, from a patient treated with antithyroid drugs. The CDR3 nucleotides read TGCAGCGTTGGGGGGCCGCACTCCTACGAGCAGTACTTC. Amino acids: CSVGGPHSYEQYF.